A single sample is the source of the 18 T cell receptor beta chains below, sequenced in a study of blood T cell repertoires in COVID-19. TCRdb's table, derived via immunoSEQ multiplex PCR, lists solely in-frame clones and lacks some. This sample carries about 190,000 clones, 78% of them seen once, and the ten largest clones take about 2.8%. Sequenced: peripheral blood. These receptors originate from a woman older than 75 with active or convalescent COVID-19.

This sequence joins TRBV24-1 and TRBJ1-1, with D unresolved. The V end lost 10 bases, the J end lost 4 bases, and 9 bases lay between the germline ends. The CDR3 has 11 residues. CDR1 KGHDR and CDR2 SFDVKD come from the germline V gene. The CDR3 reads CATRMGTEAFF. In DNA form, the CDR3 reads TGTGCCACGCGGATGGGCACTGAAGCTTTCTTT.

The chain is built from TRBV5-1 and TRBJ2-2; 10 bases agree with TRBD2. CDR1 and CDR2 (germline): SGHRS, YFSETQ. The CDR3 runs to 15 residues. J was trimmed by 3 bases and V by 4 bases; bases with no gene match: 3. In DNA form, the CDR3 reads TGCGCCAGCAGCCCCCTAGCGGGGGACACCGGGGAGCTGTTTTTT. Translated, it gives CASSPLAGDTGELFF.

The J gene is TRBJ1-1, the V gene TRBV28; the D gene is possibly TRBD1 (5 bases). V dropped 6 bases and J dropped 6 bases, with 11 bases sitting between them. CDR1 is MDHEN, CDR2 SYDVKM, per germline. CDR3 size: 12 residues. DNA for the CDR3: TGTGCCAGCAGGGGGCTAGGACCTGAAGCTTTCTTT. Translating it yields CASRGLGPEAFF.

The J gene is TRBJ2-3, the V gene TRBV21-1; the D call TRBD2 from the table was never checked on the DNA. TRBV21-1 is labeled a pseudogene. CDR3 length: 18 residues. In nucleotides, the CDR3 is TGTGCCAGCAGCAAAAAGGGGGAGGGAAAAGGGGCCACAGATACGCAGTATTTT. Translating it yields CASSKKGEGKGATDTQYF.

This clone came up a few times. This sequence joins TRBV5-4 and TRBJ2-6, with 9 bases identical to TRBD2. Looked up from germline, CDR1 is SGHNT and CDR2 is YYREEE (reference sequence). Unmatched junction bases numbered 10, after V lost 3 bases and J lost 0 bases. This CDR3 has 19 residues. The chain's CDR3 is CASSWSLSGGSSGANVLTF. CDR3 nucleotides: TGTGCCAGCAGCTGGTCCTTAAGCGGGGGGAGCTCTGGGGCCAACGTCCTGACTTTC.

This chain connects TRBV5-4 to TRBJ2-7; 8 positions agree with TRBD2. Germline V gene lookup returns CDR1 SGHNT and CDR2 YYREEE (reference sequence). This CDR3 comprises 15 residues. Trimming took 4 bases from V and 5 from J; bases not matched to a gene: 11. The CDR3 here is CASSPRGGDLNEQYF. In nucleotides, the CDR3 is TGTGCCAGCAGCCCCCGGGGGGGGGACTTGAACGAGCAGTACTTC.

This clone came up a few times. The rearrangement uses TRBV7-2 and TRBJ2-7; maybe TRBD1 (6 bases). Germline V gives CDR1 SGHTA, CDR2 FQGNSA. The V gene lost 5 bases and the J gene lost 5 bases, with 16 bases spanning the gap. The CDR3 consists of 14 residues. DNA for the CDR3: TGTGCCAGCAGCCCCCCAGGGGTTTCCCACGAGCAGTACTTC. It yields the protein CASSPPGVSHEQYF.

The chain employs TRBV19 and TRBJ1-6, with TRBD1 as a possible D gene (5 bases). The ends were cut back, 6 bases at V and 6 bases at J, with 18 bases in the middle. Looked up from germline, CDR1 is LNHDA and CDR2 is SQIVND (reference sequence). The CDR3 has 16 residues. CDR3 DNA: TGTGCCAGTAGGGAACAGGCGTCAGTCAGTAATTCACCCCTCCACTTT. Translated, it gives CASREQASVSNSPLHF.

The CDR3 is CASSLYVTGGDEQFF. The CDR3 DNA is TGTGCCAGCAGTTTATATGTGACAGGCGGCGATGAGCAGTTCTTC. V is TRBV28 and J is TRBJ2-1; maybe TRBD1 (6 bases). CDR1 MDHEN and CDR2 SYDVKM come from the germline V gene. Deletions cut 1 base from V and 8 bases from J, with 15 bases between. This CDR3 is 15 amino acids long. The variable domain in full, completed from reference TRBV28 and TRBJ2-1, reads DVKVTQSSRYLVKRTGEKVFLECVQDMDHENMFWYRQDPGLGLRLIYFSYDVKMKEKGDIPEGYSVSREKKERFSLILESASTNQTSMYLCASSLYVTGGDEQFFGPGTRLTVL.

The chain uses TRBV14 and TRBJ2-3; a possible D gene is TRBD2 (5 bases). There are 14 residues in the CDR3. Germline loops: CDR1 SGHDN, CDR2 FVKESK. The germline V and J ends were trimmed by 4 bases and 2 bases, with 10 bases remaining between them. The CDR3 DNA reads TGTGCCAGCAGCCCCGGGATTAACACAGATACGCAGTATTTT. It codes for CASSPGINTDTQYF. Full variable domain (missing parts from reference TRBV14 and TRBJ2-3): EAGVTQFPSHSVIEKGQTVTLRCDPISGHDNLYWYRRVMGKEIKFLLHFVKESKQDESGMPNNRFLAERTGGTYSTLKVQPAELEDSGVYFCASSPGINTDTQYFGPGTRLTVL.

The chain uses TRBV18 and TRBJ1-2; a weak D match, TRBD1 (6 bases). Germline V CDR1 and CDR2: KGHSH, LQKENI. Trimming took off 5 bases at V and 5 bases at J, with 18 bases between the two ends. This CDR3 comprises 15 residues. The CDR3 nucleotides are TGTGCCAGCTCATCCGGAGTCACAGGGTGGTATGGCTACACCTTC. As protein: CASSSGVTGWYGYTF.

The chain recombines TRBV29-1 with TRBJ2-4; a possible D gene is TRBD1 (6 bases). CDR3 length equals 13 residues. Germline V gives CDR1 SQVTM, CDR2 ANQGSEA. The V and J ends lost 7 bases and 0 bases respectively, with 10 bases between them. The CDR3 sequence: CSAETGAKNIQYF. CDR3 bases: TGCAGCGCTGAGACAGGAGCCAAAAACATTCAGTACTTC.

The J gene is TRBJ1-2, the V gene TRBV28; D is perhaps TRBD1 (6 bases). From germline, CDR1 is MDHEN and CDR2 SYDVKM. V was trimmed by 3 bases and J by 4 bases, leaving 12 bases between them. This CDR3 comprises 14 residues. The CDR3 protein is CASSLLTGGYGYTF. CDR3 bases: TGTGCCAGCAGTTTGTTGACAGGAGGCTATGGCTACACCTTC.

This chain uses TRBV6-5 with TRBJ1-2, with a tentative D call TRBD1 (6 bases). Germline V gene data show CDR1 as MNHEY and CDR2 as SVGAGI. The CDR3 is 13 residues long. V lost 6 bases to trimming and J lost 8 bases, with 16 bases between them. DNA for the CDR3: TGTGCCAGCAGACAACCAGGGGTATACGGCTACACCTTC. Translated: CASRQPGVYGYTF.

The chain uses TRBV5-1 and TRBJ2-4, with D uncertain. Germline-derived CDR1 and CDR2 are SGHRS and YFSETQ. V gave up 0 bases and J gave up 5 bases, with 9 bases separating them. CDR3 length: 14 residues. CDR3 sequence: CASSLGSTENIQYF. The CDR3 DNA is TGCGCCAGCAGCTTGGGGTCTACCGAAAACATTCAGTACTTC.

The chain uses TRBV3-1 (or the pseudogene TRBV3-2) and TRBJ2-3; D is unclear. The germline gives CDR1 LGHDT, CDR2 YNNKEL (reference sequence). V lost 6 bases and J 4 bases, leaving 14 bases between the germline ends. The CDR3 totals 14 residues. The CDR3, as DNA: TGTGCCAGCAGACGAGTCGCCCCACCAGATACGCAGTATTTT. This sequence encodes CASRRVAPPDTQYF.

The genes are TRBV2 and TRBJ1-3; TRBD1 is a possible D gene (6 bases). Trimming left V 6 bases short and J 7 bases short, with 25 bases between. The length of the CDR3 is 17 residues. Per germline, CDR1 SNHLY and CDR2 FYNNEI. The CDR3, as DNA: TGTGCCAGCAGATGGAGCATAACAGGGTATTATGGGAACACCATATATTTT. Translation: CASRWSITGYYGNTIYF.

Sample share makes this clone medium-sized. The chain couples TRBV4-3 to TRBJ1-6; no clear D. This CDR3 is 18 amino acids long. Trimming stripped 3 bases from V and 2 bases from J, with 17 bases between. CDR1 and CDR2 (germline): LGHNA, YSLEER. CDR3 amino acids: CASSQSHRRLTYNSPLHF. The CDR3 bases are TGCGCCAGCAGCCAGTCCCATAGGAGGTTAACCTATAATTCACCCCTCCACTTT.